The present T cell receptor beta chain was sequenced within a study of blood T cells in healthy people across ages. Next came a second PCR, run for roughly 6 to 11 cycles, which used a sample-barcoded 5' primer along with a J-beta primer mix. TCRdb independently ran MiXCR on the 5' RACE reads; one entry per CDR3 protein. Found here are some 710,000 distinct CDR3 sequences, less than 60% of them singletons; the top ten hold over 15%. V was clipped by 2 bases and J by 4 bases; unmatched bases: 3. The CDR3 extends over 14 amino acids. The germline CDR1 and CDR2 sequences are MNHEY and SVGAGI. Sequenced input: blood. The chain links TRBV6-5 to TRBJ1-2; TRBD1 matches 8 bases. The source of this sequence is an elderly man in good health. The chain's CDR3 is CASSYQGAGYGYTF. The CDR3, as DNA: TGTGCCAGCAGTTACCAGGGGGCGGGCTATGGCTACACCTTC.